This T cell receptor (beta chain) was observed in a study of control samples from healthy donors and cancer patients. In its sample, this clone was seen a few times. TCRdb's copy holds only in-frame clones and misses some; the assay was immunoSEQ multiplex PCR. The repertoire holds about 54,000 clones, with approximately 95% as singletons. This sequence was found in a woman aged 25 to 39 in good health. Material: blood.

CDR3 residues: CASSYRYDRAGSPLHF. CDR3 nucleotide sequence: TGTGCCAGCAGTTACCGCTACGACAGGGCGGGTTCACCCCTCCACTTT. The chain recombines TRBV6-5 with TRBJ1-6, with 7 bases that match TRBD1. Trimming at V came to 2 bases and at J to 9 bases, leaving 10 bases not matched to a gene. The CDR3 totals 16 residues. Germline CDR1 MNHEY, CDR2 SVGAGI.